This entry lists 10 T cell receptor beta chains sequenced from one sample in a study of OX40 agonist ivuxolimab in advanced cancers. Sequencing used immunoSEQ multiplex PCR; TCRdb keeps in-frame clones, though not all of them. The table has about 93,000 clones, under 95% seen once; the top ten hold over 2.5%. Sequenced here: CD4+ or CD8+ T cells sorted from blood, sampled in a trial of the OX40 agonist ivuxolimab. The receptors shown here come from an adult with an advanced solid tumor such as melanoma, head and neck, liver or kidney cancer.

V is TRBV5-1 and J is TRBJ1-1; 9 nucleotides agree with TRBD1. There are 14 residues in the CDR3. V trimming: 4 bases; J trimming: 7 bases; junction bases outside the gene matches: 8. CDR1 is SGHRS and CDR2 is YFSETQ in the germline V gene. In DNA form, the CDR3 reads TGCGCCAGCAGCGAATGGGACAGGGCGGTTGAAGCTTTCTTT. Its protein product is CASSEWDRAVEAFF.

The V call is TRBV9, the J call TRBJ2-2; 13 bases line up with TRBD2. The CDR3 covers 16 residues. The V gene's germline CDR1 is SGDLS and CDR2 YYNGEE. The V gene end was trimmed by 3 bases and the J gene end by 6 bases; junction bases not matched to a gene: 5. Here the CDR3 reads CASSAWTSGSAGELFF. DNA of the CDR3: TGTGCCAGCAGCGCATGGACTAGCGGGAGCGCCGGGGAGCTGTTTTTT.

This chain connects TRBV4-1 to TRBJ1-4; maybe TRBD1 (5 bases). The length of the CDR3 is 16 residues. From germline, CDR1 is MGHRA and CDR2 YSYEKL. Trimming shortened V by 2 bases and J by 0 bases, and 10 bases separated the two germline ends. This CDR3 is CASSQRVRATNEKLFF. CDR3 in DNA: TGCGCCAGCAGCCAAAGGGTCAGGGCAACTAATGAAAAACTGTTTTTT.

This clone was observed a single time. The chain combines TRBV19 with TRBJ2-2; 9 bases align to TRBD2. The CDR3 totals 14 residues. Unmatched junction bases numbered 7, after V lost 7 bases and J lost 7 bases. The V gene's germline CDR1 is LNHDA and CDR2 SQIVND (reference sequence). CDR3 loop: CASTRGGAVGELFF. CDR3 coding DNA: TGTGCCAGTACACGCGGGGGGGCTGTCGGGGAGCTGTTTTTT.

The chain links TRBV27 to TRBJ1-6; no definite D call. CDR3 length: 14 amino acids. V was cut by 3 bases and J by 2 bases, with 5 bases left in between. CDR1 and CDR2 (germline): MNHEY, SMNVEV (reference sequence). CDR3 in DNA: TGTGCCAGCAGTTTTCGGCCCTATAATTCACCCCTCCACTTT. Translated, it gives CASSFRPYNSPLHF.

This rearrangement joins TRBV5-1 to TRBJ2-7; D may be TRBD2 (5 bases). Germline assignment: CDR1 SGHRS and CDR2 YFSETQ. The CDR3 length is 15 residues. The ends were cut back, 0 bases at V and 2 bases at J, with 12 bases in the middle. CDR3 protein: CASSLEDGGPYEQYF. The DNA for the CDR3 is TGCGCCAGCAGCTTGGAGGACGGAGGACCCTACGAGCAGTACTTC.

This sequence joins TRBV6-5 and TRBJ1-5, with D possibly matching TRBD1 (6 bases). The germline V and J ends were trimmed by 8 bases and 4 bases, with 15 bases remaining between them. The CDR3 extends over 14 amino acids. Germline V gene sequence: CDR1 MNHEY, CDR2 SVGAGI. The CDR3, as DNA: TGTGCCAGCGGACCCTCAGGGGAGAATCAGCCCCAGCATTTT. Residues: CASGPSGENQPQHF.

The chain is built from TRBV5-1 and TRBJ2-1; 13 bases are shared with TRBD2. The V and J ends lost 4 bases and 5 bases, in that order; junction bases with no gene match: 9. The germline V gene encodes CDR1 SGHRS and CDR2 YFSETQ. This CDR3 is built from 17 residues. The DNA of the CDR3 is TGCGCCAGCAGCATAGAATTGGGACTAGCGGGAAACAATGAGCAGTTCTTC. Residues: CASSIELGLAGNNEQFF.

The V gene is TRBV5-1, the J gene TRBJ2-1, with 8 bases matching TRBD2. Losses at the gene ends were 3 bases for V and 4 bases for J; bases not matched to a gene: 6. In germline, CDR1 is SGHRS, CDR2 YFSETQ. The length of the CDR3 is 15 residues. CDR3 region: CASSSSGGVYNEQFF. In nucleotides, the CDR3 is TGCGCCAGCAGCTCCAGCGGGGGAGTTTACAATGAGCAGTTCTTC.

CDR3 amino acids: CASSWTVNTEAFF. DNA of the CDR3: TGTGCCAGCAGTTGGACGGTGAACACTGAAGCTTTCTTT. This chain links TRBV27 with TRBJ1-1; D is undetermined. Germline V gives CDR1 MNHEY, CDR2 SMNVEV (reference sequence). The germline V and J ends were trimmed by 4 bases and 0 bases, with 6 bases remaining between them. This CDR3 contains 13 residues.